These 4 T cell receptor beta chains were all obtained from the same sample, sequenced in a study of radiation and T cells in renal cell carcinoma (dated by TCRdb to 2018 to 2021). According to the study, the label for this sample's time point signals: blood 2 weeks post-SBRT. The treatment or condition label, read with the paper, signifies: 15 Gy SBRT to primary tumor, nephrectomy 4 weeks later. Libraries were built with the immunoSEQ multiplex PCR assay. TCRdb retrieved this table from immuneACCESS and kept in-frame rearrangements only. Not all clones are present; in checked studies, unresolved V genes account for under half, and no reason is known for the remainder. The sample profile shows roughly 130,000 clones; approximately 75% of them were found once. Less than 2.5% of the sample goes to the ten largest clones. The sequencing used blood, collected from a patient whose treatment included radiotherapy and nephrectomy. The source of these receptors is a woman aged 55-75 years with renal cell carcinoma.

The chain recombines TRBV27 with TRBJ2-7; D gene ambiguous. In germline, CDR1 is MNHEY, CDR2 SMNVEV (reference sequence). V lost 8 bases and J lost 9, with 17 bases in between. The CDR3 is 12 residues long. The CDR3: CASGWNPLLQYF. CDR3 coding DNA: TGTGCCAGCGGGTGGAACCCCTTATTGCAGTACTTC.

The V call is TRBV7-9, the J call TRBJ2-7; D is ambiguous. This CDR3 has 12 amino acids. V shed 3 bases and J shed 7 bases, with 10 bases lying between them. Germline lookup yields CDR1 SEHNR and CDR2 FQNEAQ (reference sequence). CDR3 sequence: CASSFEGTEQYF. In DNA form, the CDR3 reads TGTGCCAGCAGCTTTGAAGGAACAGAGCAGTACTTC.

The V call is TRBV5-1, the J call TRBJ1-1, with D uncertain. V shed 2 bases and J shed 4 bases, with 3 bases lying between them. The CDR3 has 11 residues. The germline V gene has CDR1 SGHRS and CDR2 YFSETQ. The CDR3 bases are TGCGCCAGCAGCTTAGGCACTGAAGCTTTCTTT. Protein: CASSLGTEAFF.

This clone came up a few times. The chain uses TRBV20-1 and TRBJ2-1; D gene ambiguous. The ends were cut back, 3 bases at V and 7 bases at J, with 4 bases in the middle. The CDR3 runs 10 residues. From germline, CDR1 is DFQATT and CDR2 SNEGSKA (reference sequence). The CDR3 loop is CSASLNEQFF. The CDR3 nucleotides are TGCAGTGCTAGTTTGAATGAGCAGTTCTTC.